This TCR beta chain was identified during a study of T cell responses to AZD1222 COVID-19 vaccine. Trimming shortened V by 1 base and J by 14 bases, and 12 bases separated the two germline ends. From germline, CDR1 is SGHTA and CDR2 FQGNSA. The CDR3 covers 13 residues. Sequencing used immunoSEQ multiplex PCR; TCRdb keeps in-frame clones, though not all of them. The table lists tens of thousands of clones, roughly 80% of them singletons. This clone was picked up one time. Antigen unknown. Study results and limitations: Most donors were white British and more were female, and clonal diversity was possibly underestimated. The number of AZD1222 recipients seropositive at baseline was only 5 to 7.

This specimen consisted of peripheral blood, obtained on day 0 of AZD1222 vaccination. The chain is built from TRBV7-2 and TRBJ1-6; no firm D call. This clonotype was obtained from an adult in good health. The CDR3: CASSLVLGRTLHF. As DNA, the CDR3 is TGTGCCAGCAGCTTAGTCCTCGGACGGACCCTCCACTTT.